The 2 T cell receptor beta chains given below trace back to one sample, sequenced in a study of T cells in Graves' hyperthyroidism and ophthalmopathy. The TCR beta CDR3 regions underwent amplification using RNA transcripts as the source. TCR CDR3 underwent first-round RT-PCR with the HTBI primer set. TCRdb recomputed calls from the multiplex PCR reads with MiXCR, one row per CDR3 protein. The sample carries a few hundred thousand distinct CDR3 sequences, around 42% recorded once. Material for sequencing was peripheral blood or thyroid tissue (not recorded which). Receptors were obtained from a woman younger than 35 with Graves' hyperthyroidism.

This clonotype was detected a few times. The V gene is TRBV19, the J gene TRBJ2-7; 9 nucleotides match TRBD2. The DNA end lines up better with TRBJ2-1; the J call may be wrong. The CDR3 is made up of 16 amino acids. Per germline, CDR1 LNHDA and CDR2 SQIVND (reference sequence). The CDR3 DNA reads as TGTGCCAGTAAGCCGTTAAGGGTAGCGGGAGTCAATGAGCAGTTCTTC. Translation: CASKPLRVAGVNEQFF.

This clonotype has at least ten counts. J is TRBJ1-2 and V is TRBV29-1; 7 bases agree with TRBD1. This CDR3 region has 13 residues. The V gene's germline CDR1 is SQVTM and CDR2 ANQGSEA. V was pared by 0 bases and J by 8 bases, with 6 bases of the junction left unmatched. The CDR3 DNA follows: TGCAGCGTTGAAGAGGGACAGTACCGAGGCTACACCTTC. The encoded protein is CSVEEGQYRGYTF.